The 21 T cell receptor beta chains below were found in one sample sequenced in a study of cytotoxic CD8 clonotypes in ibrutinib-treated CLL. Sequencing was performed with immunoSEQ multiplex PCR; in TCRdb, only in-frame clones are kept and a portion is missing. The data contain about 140,000 clones, less than 95% of them singletons. This specimen consisted of PBMCs, obtained after 12 months of ibrutinib treatment. Receptors were obtained from a human donor with chronic lymphocytic leukemia.

In this sample, this clone turned up once. This sequence joins TRBV15 and TRBJ1-5; tentatively, D is TRBD1 (5 bases). With 5 bases removed from V and 8 bases from J, the gap between germline ends came to 25 bases. Germline V gives CDR1 LNHNV, CDR2 YYDKDF (reference sequence). This CDR3 is built from 17 residues. In nucleotides, the CDR3 is TGTGCCACCAGCCCGGGTTTCGGACGGGGCGGAATGGAGCCCCAGCATTTT. Translation: CATSPGFGRGGMEPQHF.

This clone was counted a single time. This rearrangement joins TRBV7-9 to TRBJ2-2; D ambiguous. Trimming pared 5 bases from V and 8 bases from J, leaving 6 bases between. The CDR3 spans 11 residues. The germline V gene has CDR1 SEHNR and CDR2 FQNEAQ (reference sequence). Written as DNA, the CDR3 is TGTGCCAGCAGCCCCGTGGGGGAGCTGTTTTTT. Amino acid sequence: CASSPVGELFF.

V is TRBV28 and J is TRBJ2-7, with D unclear. V lost 7 bases to trimming and J lost 0 bases, with 25 bases between them. The CDR3 consists of 18 residues. CDR1 is MDHEN, CDR2 SYDVKM, per germline. CDR3 sequence (DNA): TGTGCCAGCATTGGCGAGTGGGGAAGCAGCCTTAGCTCCTACGAGCAGTACTTC. The encoded protein is CASIGEWGSSLSSYEQYF.

This clone was seen once. V is TRBV6-5 and J is TRBJ1-1; D is uncertain. In germline, CDR1 is MNHEY, CDR2 SVGAGI. The CDR3 is made up of 15 amino acids. V was pared by 2 bases and J by 0 bases, with 10 bases between. CDR3 sequence (DNA): TGTGCCAGCAGTTACGCGGCGGCTGTGAACACTGAAGCTTTCTTT. Its protein is CASSYAAAVNTEAFF.

The chain is built from TRBV10-3 and TRBJ1-2, with D possibly matching TRBD1 (6 bases). The CDR3 loop spans 16 amino acids. V was pared by 4 bases and J by 4 bases, with 19 bases between. From germline, CDR1 is ENHRY and CDR2 SYGVKD. CDR3 sequence: CAISGGAGGAGYGYTF. In DNA form, the CDR3 reads TGTGCCATCAGTGGGGGGGCAGGTGGCGCGGGCTATGGCTACACCTTC.

DNA for the CDR3: TGTGCCAGCAGTCGATACAGGGACTCTGGGGCCAACGTCCTGACTTTC. Amino acids: CASSRYRDSGANVLTF. This chain joins TRBV27 and TRBJ2-6; TRBD1 might be the D (6 bases). With 5 bases removed from V and 0 bases from J, the gap between germline ends came to 11 bases. CDR1 and CDR2 from the germline V gene are MNHEY and SMNVEV (reference sequence). This CDR3 is built from 16 residues.

This chain connects TRBV27 to TRBJ1-3, with D hard to call. V was cut by 9 bases and J by 2 bases, with 11 bases left in between. The V gene's germline CDR1 is MNHEY and CDR2 SMNVEV (reference sequence). There are 13 residues in the CDR3. CDR3 sequence reads: CASSLRAGNTIYF. The CDR3 coding sequence is TGTGCCAGTTCCCTTAGGGCTGGAAACACCATATATTTT.

The CDR3 region has the DNA TGTGCCAGCAGTTTATCGGGGGTCGGGGTGGAAAAACTGTTTTTT. As protein: CASSLSGVGVEKLFF. This chain joins TRBV27 and TRBJ1-4; tentatively, D is TRBD1 (5 bases). Germline V gene sequence: CDR1 MNHEY, CDR2 SMNVEV (reference sequence). Deletions cut 0 bases from V and 8 bases from J, with 13 bases between. The CDR3 spans 15 residues.

The V and J genes are TRBV27 and TRBJ2-3, with TRBD2 matching 8 bases. V dropped 2 bases and J dropped 7; count of bases not matched to a gene: 8. Germline loops: CDR1 MNHEY, CDR2 SMNVEV (reference sequence). This CDR3 is built from 15 residues. CDR3 in amino acids: CASSLSRTSHNTQYF. The CDR3, as DNA: TGTGCCAGCAGTTTAAGCCGGACTAGCCACAATACGCAGTATTTT.

The chain has TRBV6-5 and TRBJ2-7, with D perhaps matching TRBD2 (5 bases). The ends were cut back, 5 bases at V and 3 bases at J, with 14 bases in the middle. The germline V gene encodes CDR1 MNHEY and CDR2 SVGAGI. The CDR3 is 14 residues long. This CDR3 reads CASSAGRVFYEQYF. In DNA, the CDR3 is TGTGCCAGCAGTGCTGGGAGAGTATTCTACGAGCAGTACTTC.

The J gene is TRBJ1-4, the V gene TRBV19; D is possibly TRBD1 (5 bases). From germline, CDR1 is LNHDA and CDR2 SQIVND (reference sequence). This CDR3 has 13 amino acids. V shed 8 bases and J shed 11 bases, with 18 bases lying between them. The CDR3 protein is CASHQGDLVKLFF. As DNA, the CDR3 is TGTGCCAGTCACCAGGGAGATCTGGTGAAACTGTTTTTT.

The V call is TRBV6-5, the J call TRBJ2-1; unclear D gene. Trimming pared 6 bases from V and 6 bases from J, leaving 9 bases between. Per germline, CDR1 MNHEY and CDR2 SVGAGI. The CDR3 spans 12 residues. The CDR3 spells CASSKGRNEQFF. The CDR3, as DNA: TGTGCCAGCAGCAAGGGCCGCAATGAGCAGTTCTTC.

V usage is TRBV5-6 and J usage is TRBJ2-4; D is ambiguous. Germline CDR1 and CDR2: SGHDT and YYEEEE. The CDR3 consists of 16 residues. Trimming took off 4 bases at V and 1 base at J, with 15 bases between the two ends. The CDR3 spells CASSPEAATAKNIQYF. CDR3 sequence (DNA): TGTGCCAGCAGCCCCGAGGCGGCAACGGCCAAAAACATTCAGTACTTC.

This chain uses TRBV13 with TRBJ1-6; no clear D gene. This CDR3 has 15 residues. Germline-derived CDR1 and CDR2 are PRHDT and FYEKMQ (reference sequence). The germline V and J ends were trimmed by 0 bases and 7 bases, with 10 bases remaining between them. The CDR3 DNA is TGTGCCAGCAGCTTAGGGGGTTCGAGGAATTCACCCCTCCACTTT. Translated: CASSLGGSRNSPLHF. The full variable domain, its missing parts supplied by reference TRBV13 and TRBJ1-6, is AAGVIQSPRHLIKEKRETATLKCYPIPRHDTVYWYQQGPGQDPQFLISFYEKMQSDKGSIPDRFSAQQFSDYHSELNMSSLELGDSALYFCASSLGGSRNSPLHFGNGTRLTVT.

The chain uses TRBV18 and TRBJ2-7, with D possibly matching TRBD2 (7 bases). The CDR3 spans 15 residues. V was pared by 1 base and J by 2 bases, with 12 bases between. The V gene's germline CDR1 is KGHSH and CDR2 LQKENI. The CDR3 sequence is CASSPQGGVTYEQYF. CDR3 nucleotides: TGTGCCAGCTCACCACAGGGGGGGGTAACCTACGAGCAGTACTTC.

In DNA form, the CDR3 reads TGTGCCAGCAGTCAAACAATGAACACCGGGGAGCTGTTTTTT. Its protein is CASSQTMNTGELFF. V usage is TRBV6-4 and J usage is TRBJ2-2; D gene uncertain. Trimming took 5 bases from V and 1 from J, leaving 8 bases between them. The CDR3 spans 14 residues. The germline gives CDR1 MRHNA, CDR2 SNTAGT.

The CDR3 loop reads CASSLRIMNTEAFF. The CDR3 DNA sequence: TGTGCCAGCAGCTTAAGAATTATGAACACTGAAGCTTTCTTT. The V gene is TRBV7-2, the J gene TRBJ1-1; D not resolved. Germline CDR1 and CDR2: SGHTA and FQGNSA. Trimming removed 2 bases at V and 0 bases at J, with 7 bases between. This CDR3 comprises 14 residues.

The rearrangement uses TRBV6-6 and TRBJ2-7; 10 bases agree with TRBD1. The germline V gene has CDR1 MNHNY and CDR2 SVGAGI (reference sequence). The CDR3 runs 15 residues. J was trimmed by 6 bases and V by 6 bases; bases with no gene match: 11. Here the CDR3 reads CASSPFGTGAGEQYF. The DNA for the CDR3 is TGTGCCAGCAGCCCCTTCGGGACAGGGGCGGGCGAGCAGTACTTC.

The count of this clone is one. The chain links TRBV19 to TRBJ1-2; TRBD1 is a possible D gene (5 bases). Trimming took 3 bases from V and 3 from J, leaving 8 bases between them. Per germline, CDR1 LNHDA and CDR2 SQIVND (reference sequence). The CDR3 has 13 residues. The CDR3 loop is CASSMGEYYGYTF. Here the CDR3 DNA reads TGTGCCAGTAGTATGGGGGAATACTATGGCTACACCTTC.

V usage is TRBV2 and J usage is TRBJ2-1, with D perhaps assigned TRBD1 or TRBD2 (5 bases each). Germline V gives CDR1 SNHLY, CDR2 FYNNEI. This CDR3 is built from 13 residues. Trimming removed 7 bases from V and 9 bases from J, with 16 bases in between. Written as DNA, the CDR3 is TGTGCCAGCACCCCACAGGCGGGCGGTGAGCAGTTCTTC. Protein sequence: CASTPQAGGEQFF.

V gene TRBV6-5 combines with J gene TRBJ2-7; D may be TRBD1 or TRBD2 (7 bases each). This CDR3 comprises 14 residues. Trimming left V 6 bases short and J 3 bases short, with 15 bases between. Germline CDR1 and CDR2: MNHEY and SVGAGI. Here the CDR3 DNA reads TGTGCCAGCAGCGGAGCGGGACAGTACTACGAGCAGTACTTC. Residues: CASSGAGQYYEQYF.